What follows are 13 T cell receptor beta chains derived from one specimen sequenced in a study of CD8 T cells in ankylosing spondylitis (dated by TCRdb to between 2016 and 2019). Paper-wide results and their limitations: Blood from ankylosing spondylitis patients appeared to be characterized by a TCR beta motif composed of roughly eight highly homologous amino acid variants.

Preparation of the library involved 5' RACE. Sequenced on an Illumina HiSeq 2500. TCRdb reworked the public reads: Q25 trimming with fastp, MiXCR clone assembly, productive beta chains retained. Records with the same CDR3 protein are collapsed into one entry carrying the most frequent genes and DNA. The sample profile shows roughly 400,000 distinct CDR3 sequences; about a fifth of them were found once. The ten largest account for roughly a sixth of the sample. Antigens of these TCRs are unknown. Sequencing used blood, either unsorted or a sorted T cell fraction (not recorded which). The receptors stem from a male donor with ankylosing spondylitis.

This clonotype was found a few times. The chain recombines TRBV28 with TRBJ2-3, with 9 bases aligning to TRBD1. Germline V gives CDR1 MDHEN, CDR2 SYDVKM. V shed 6 bases, J shed 6 bases, and the junction held 10 bases outside the gene matches. The CDR3 loop spans 15 amino acids. The CDR3 region is CASRGTGSPVDTQYF. CDR3 DNA sequence: TGTGCCAGCAGAGGGACAGGGTCCCCCGTTGATACGCAGTATTTT.

The chain employs TRBV6-1 and TRBJ1-5; TRBD1 might be the D (5 bases). V shed 8 bases and J shed 2 bases, with 10 bases lying between them. Germline V gene lookup returns CDR1 MNHNS and CDR2 SASEGT. The CDR3 runs 13 residues. CDR3 region: CASGGSGNQPQHF. CDR3 sequence (DNA): TGTGCCAGCGGGGGAAGCGGCAATCAGCCCCAGCATTTT.

This clonotype has just a few counts. The chain recombines TRBV6-1 with TRBJ1-5; D uncertain. The CDR3 extends over 8 amino acids. The V end lost 6 bases, the J end lost 10 bases, and 1 base lay between the germline ends. Germline V gives CDR1 MNHNS, CDR2 SASEGT. CDR3 in amino acids: CASSPQHF. CDR3 coding DNA: TGTGCCAGCAGCCCCCAGCATTTT.

V and J are TRBV11-3 and TRBJ2-1, with D possibly matching TRBD2 (6 bases). V was shortened by 5 bases and J by 10 bases, with 24 bases between the two germline ends. The CDR3 extends over 16 amino acids. Germline CDR1 SGHNT, CDR2 YENEEA. The DNA of the CDR3 is TGTGCCAGCAGCGACACAGGAGGGCCCAGTCGTGGCGAGCAGTTCTTC. Residues: CASSDTGGPSRGEQFF.

This clonotype was found many times. This chain uses TRBV7-3 with TRBJ2-1, with TRBD2 identical over 9 bases. The CDR3 is 14 residues long. The trim removed 6 bases at V and 3 bases at J, leaving 3 bases unmatched. Germline CDR1 and CDR2: SGHTA and FQGTGA. DNA for the CDR3: TGTGCCAGCAGTCTTAGCGGGAGCTACAATGAGCAGTTCTTC. Translating gives CASSLSGSYNEQFF.

The rearrangement uses TRBV10-3 and TRBJ1-5; the D gene is possibly TRBD1 (5 bases). Per the germline V gene, CDR1 is ENHRY and CDR2 is SYGVKD. The CDR3 has 14 amino acids. Trimming cost V 10 bases and J 0 bases, with 13 bases left between them. CDR3 DNA sequence: TGTGCCACGACGACAGAATTTAGCAATCAGCCCCAGCATTTT. It codes for CATTTEFSNQPQHF.

In this sample, this clonotype turned up a few times. This chain links TRBV5-1 with TRBJ2-5, with TRBD2 matching 9 bases. V shed 6 bases and J 5 bases; nucleotides not matched to a gene: 14. Per germline, CDR1 SGHRS and CDR2 YFSETQ. This CDR3 contains 16 residues. The CDR3 bases are TGCGCCAGCACCAAGAGTCCGGGACTAGCAGGGGAGACCCAGTACTTC. It codes for CASTKSPGLAGETQYF.

This clonotype was observed a handful of times. The chain carries TRBV12-3 or TRBV12-4 and TRBJ1-5; D gene uncertain. V was pared by 1 base and J by 2 bases, with 9 bases between. The CDR3 sequence is 15 residues long. The CDR3 spells CASSLDGWGNQPQHF. The CDR3, as DNA: TGTGCCAGCAGTTTAGATGGGTGGGGCAATCAGCCCCAGCATTTT.

This chain connects TRBV10-1 to TRBJ1-1; D call uncertain. From germline, CDR1 is WNHNN and CDR2 SYGVQD (reference sequence). The CDR3 extends over 13 amino acids. Trimming left V 3 bases short and J 1 base short, with 6 bases between. This CDR3 is CASSEFPNTEAFF. The CDR3 coding sequence is TGCGCCAGCAGTGAATTCCCGAACACTGAAGCTTTCTTT.

The genes are TRBV29-1 and TRBJ2-2; a possible D gene is TRBD1 (6 bases). Germline V CDR1 and CDR2: SQVTM, ANQGSEA. The CDR3 contains 11 residues. Trimming pared 6 bases from V and 5 bases from J, leaving 7 bases between. The CDR3 DNA follows: TGCAGCGTGCAGGGGACCGGGGAGCTGTTTTTT. Amino acids: CSVQGTGELFF.

This clonotype occurred a few times. The chain couples TRBV20-1 to TRBJ2-1, with TRBD1 matching 7 bases. V shed 3 bases, J shed 6 bases, and the junction held 8 bases outside the gene matches. The CDR3 loop spans 14 amino acids. Germline CDR1 DFQATT, CDR2 SNEGSKA (reference sequence). CDR3 in amino acids: CSASTGTEGNEQFF. The CDR3, as DNA: TGCAGTGCTAGTACCGGGACAGAGGGCAATGAGCAGTTCTTC.

The genes are TRBV7-7 and TRBJ2-1, with TRBD1 matching 8 bases. This CDR3 comprises 13 residues. V lost 3 bases to trimming and J lost 9 bases; unmatched junction nucleotides: 4. Germline CDR1 reads SSHAT; CDR2 reads FNYEAQ (reference sequence). This CDR3 reads CASSLAGGSEQFF. CDR3 coding DNA: TGTGCCAGCAGCTTGGCAGGGGGCAGTGAGCAGTTCTTC.

The J gene is TRBJ2-3, the V gene TRBV4-2; 8 bases are a match to TRBD1. After removal of 4 bases from V and 0 bases from J, the junction contained 6 bases not matched to a gene. The length of the CDR3 is 16 residues. The germline V gene encodes CDR1 LGHNA and CDR2 YNFKEQ. CDR3 sequence: CASSRPGQESTDTQYF. The CDR3 DNA sequence: TGTGCCAGCAGCCGCCCGGGACAGGAAAGCACAGATACGCAGTATTTT.